Below, one TCR beta chain is given with its context. Its target is not known. The data were obtained in a study of cytomegalovirus exposure and HLA in healthy donors. Study conclusions and caveats: A classifier reportedly called cytomegalovirus status with high sensitivity and specificity.

V was clipped by 0 bases and J by 6 bases, with 14 bases between them. The CDR3 is made up of 15 amino acids. Looked up from germline, CDR1 is LGHNA and CDR2 is YNFKEQ. Data came from immunoSEQ multiplex PCR; TCRdb stores just in-frame clones and leaves some out. The data show about 160,000 clones, 86% seen once. The chain uses TRBV4-2 and TRBJ1-2; TRBD1 is a possible D gene (5 bases). The sequence derives from a woman in her thirties in good health and CMV-seronegative. Material for sequencing was PBMCs. DNA for the CDR3: TGTGCCAGCAGCCAAGACAGGGATGGGTTCGATGGCTACACCTTC. It encodes CASSQDRDGFDGYTF.